These 24 T cell receptor beta chains were all obtained from the same sample, sequenced in a study of T cells after yellow fever vaccination. TCRdb reprocessed the 5' RACE reads with MiXCR, giving one entry per CDR3 protein. Of 500,000 to 550,000 distinct CDR3 sequences detected, 21% appear once; the ten largest clones hold about 16%. Sequenced here: PBMCs, sampled about 20 days after the first yellow fever vaccination. The receptors originated from a man aged 18 to 30 who received the YFV17D yellow fever vaccine.

The genes are TRBV7-3 and TRBJ2-7; D may be TRBD2 (7 bases). Trimming cost V 1 base and J 0 bases, with 10 bases left between them. CDR3 length: 15 residues. Germline lookup yields CDR1 SGHTA and CDR2 FQGTGA. The CDR3 nucleotides read TGTGCCAGCAGCTTAATGGCGGGGGCCTCCTACGAGCAGTACTTC. Translated, it gives CASSLMAGASYEQYF.

In this sample, this clonotype turned up many times. V is TRBV20-1 and J is TRBJ1-4, with D possibly TRBD1 on 6 matching bases. The CDR3 runs to 13 residues. The germline V gene has CDR1 DFQATT and CDR2 SNEGSKA (reference sequence). Trimming stripped 3 bases from V and 8 bases from J, with 13 bases between. The CDR3 DNA reads as TGCAGTGCTAGCCGACAGGTTGTAGAAAAACTGTTTTTT. This translates into CSASRQVVEKLFF.

This clonotype was detected only a few times. The chain recombines TRBV6-2 or TRBV6-3 with TRBJ2-7, with D hard to call. V lost 5 bases, J lost 2 bases, and 16 bases lay in between. Per the germline V gene, CDR1 is MNHEY and CDR2 is SVGEGT. This CDR3 comprises 15 residues. CDR3: CASSIGRLDTYEQYV. In DNA form, the CDR3 reads TGTGCCAGCAGTATCGGACGCCTAGACACCTACGAGCAGTACGTC.

The V gene is TRBV18, the J gene TRBJ2-7, with D perhaps matching TRBD1 (5 bases). The germline gives CDR1 KGHSH, CDR2 LQKENI. V was cut by 5 bases and J by 2 bases, with 16 bases left in between. The CDR3 is made up of 15 amino acids. The CDR3 loop reads CASSRGQGPPYEQYF. DNA for the CDR3: TGTGCCAGCTCAAGGGGCCAAGGGCCCCCCTACGAGCAGTACTTC.

This clonotype was seen a few times. This chain links TRBV12-3 or TRBV12-4 with TRBJ1-1; 10 bases fit TRBD1. J lost 11 bases, V lost 6 bases, and 15 bases had no gene match. This CDR3 has 15 residues. The chain's CDR3 is CASRTSGTGEKNAFF. As DNA, the CDR3 is TGTGCCAGCAGAACTTCCGGGACAGGGGAAAAGAACGCTTTCTTT.

The chain employs TRBV7-2 and TRBJ2-5; 8 bases line up with TRBD1. V gave up 5 bases and J gave up 1 base; unmatched junction bases: 6. Germline V gene data show CDR1 as SGHTA and CDR2 as FQGNSA. This CDR3 spans 15 amino acids. The CDR3 region is CASSHRTGLQETQYF. For the CDR3, the DNA is TGTGCCAGCAGCCATCGGACAGGGCTCCAAGAGACCCAGTACTTC. The full variable domain, its missing parts supplied by reference TRBV7-2 and TRBJ2-5, is GAGVSQSPSNKVTEKGKDVELRCDPISGHTALYWYRQSLGQGLEFLIYFQGNSAPDKSGLPSDRFSAERTGGSVSTLTIQRTQQEDSAVYLCASSHRTGLQETQYFGPGTRLLVL.

The chain links TRBV4-2 to TRBJ2-7; D remains unclear. This CDR3 contains 15 residues. Trimming stripped 3 bases from V and 2 bases from J, with 14 bases between. The V gene's germline CDR1 is LGHNA and CDR2 YNFKEQ. The CDR3 DNA reads TGTGCCAGCAGCCATCAGACCGGGCTGCCCTACGAGCAGTACGTC. This codes for CASSHQTGLPYEQYV.

V usage is TRBV7-2 and J usage is TRBJ1-1; 9 bases align to TRBD1. J lost 0 bases, V lost 2 bases, and 4 bases had no gene match. The germline gives CDR1 SGHTA, CDR2 FQGNSA. This CDR3 has 16 residues. The CDR3 sequence is CASSLLQGAMNTEAFF. The CDR3 DNA reads as TGTGCCAGCAGCTTATTACAGGGGGCAATGAACACTGAAGCTTTCTTT.

There are a few counts of this clonotype. The chain employs TRBV5-1 and TRBJ2-4, with D maybe TRBD2 (5 bases). V shed 0 bases and J shed 6 bases, with 13 bases lying between them. The CDR3 consists of 15 residues. The germline V gene has CDR1 SGHRS and CDR2 YFSETQ. Written as DNA, the CDR3 is TGCGCCAGCAGCTTGGTAGAGGGAGCGAGAAACATTCAGTACTTC. This translates into CASSLVEGARNIQYF.

This clonotype showed up just a few times. The chain couples TRBV29-1 to TRBJ2-3; D not certain. Per the germline V gene, CDR1 is SQVTM and CDR2 is ANQGSEA. CDR3 size: 13 residues. Trimming left V 7 bases short and J 0 bases short, with 11 bases between. DNA for the CDR3: TGCAGCGCGGATGAGGCTAGCACAGATACGCAGTATTTT. It encodes CSADEASTDTQYF.

CDR3 region: CASSAPGANTQYF. In DNA form, the CDR3 reads TGTGCCAGCAGCGCGCCGGGGGCGAATACGCAGTATTTT. This chain connects TRBV7-2 to TRBJ2-3; TRBD1 or TRBD2 may be the D gene (6 bases each). CDR3 length: 13 amino acids. The germline V gene encodes CDR1 SGHTA and CDR2 FQGNSA. Trimming removed 5 bases at V and 7 bases at J, with 13 bases between.

This clonotype has only a few counts. This chain joins TRBV29-1 and TRBJ2-7; 8 bases align to TRBD1. Germline V gene lookup returns CDR1 SQVTM and CDR2 ANQGSEA. The CDR3 spans 12 residues. After removal of 5 bases from V and 3 bases from J, the junction contained 3 bases not matched to a gene. The CDR3 bases are TGCAGCGTTCAGGGGACAGGCTACGAGCAGTACGTC. This codes for CSVQGTGYEQYV.

This clonotype has a handful of counts. The chain employs TRBV28 and TRBJ2-3; 8 positions agree with TRBD2. There are 17 residues in the CDR3. J lost 0 bases, V lost 7 bases, and 12 bases had no gene match. CDR1 MDHEN and CDR2 SYDVKM come from the germline V gene. CDR3 nucleotide sequence: TGTGCCAGCACCAACGGGGGGGCGTGGACGAGCACAGATACGCAGTATTTT. Translating gives CASTNGGAWTSTDTQYF.

The chain joins TRBV7-2 to TRBJ2-2, with 10 bases lining up with TRBD2. This CDR3 region has 14 residues. V was clipped by 7 bases and J by 6 bases; unmatched bases: 5. Germline V lookup: CDR1 SGHTA, CDR2 FQGNSA. The CDR3 DNA is TGTGCCAGCACCAGCGGGGGGGCTGCCGGGGAGCTGTTTTTT. Protein sequence: CASTSGGAAGELFF. Supplemented by reference TRBV7-2 and TRBJ2-2, the full variable domain reads GAGVSQSPSNKVTEKGKDVELRCDPISGHTALYWYRQSLGQGLEFLIYFQGNSAPDKSGLPSDRFSAERTGGSVSTLTIQRTQQEDSAVYLCASTSGGAAGELFFGEGSRLTVL.

This chain connects TRBV15 to TRBJ2-3, with D hard to call. The CDR3 consists of 14 residues. The V gene lost 1 base and the J gene lost 1 base, with 6 bases spanning the gap. CDR1 and CDR2 (germline): LNHNV, YYDKDF (reference sequence). CDR3 amino acids: CATSRVGRTDTQYF. In DNA, the CDR3 is TGTGCCACCAGCAGAGTAGGGCGCACAGATACGCAGTATTTT. The full variable domain, its missing parts supplied by reference TRBV15 and TRBJ2-3, is DAMVIQNPRYQVTQFGKPVTLSCSQTLNHNVMYWYQQKSSQAPKLLFHYYDKDFNNEADTPDNFQSRRPNTSFCFLDIRSPGLGDTAMYLCATSRVGRTDTQYFGPGTRLTVL.

The genes are TRBV7-9 and TRBJ1-2, with D possibly TRBD1 on 6 matching bases. Trimming removed 5 bases at V and 7 bases at J, with 20 bases between. The CDR3 runs to 15 residues. Germline lookup yields CDR1 SEHNR and CDR2 FQNEAQ (reference sequence). This CDR3 reads CASSPRTAPDAGYTF. Here the CDR3 DNA reads TGTGCCAGCAGCCCCAGGACAGCGCCTGATGCTGGCTACACCTTC.

The J gene is TRBJ2-3, the V gene TRBV9; no clear D gene. The CDR3 loop spans 16 amino acids. The V end was cut by 4 bases, the J end by 1 base, with 16 bases between. Per the germline V gene, CDR1 is SGDLS and CDR2 is YYNGEE. The CDR3 nucleotides read TGTGCCAGCAGCCCAAACGGTCTAGGTGGCACAGATACGCAGTATTTT. This sequence encodes CASSPNGLGGTDTQYF.

V and J are TRBV6-2 or TRBV6-3 and TRBJ1-5; a possible D gene is TRBD1 (6 bases). Germline V gives CDR1 MNHEY, CDR2 SVGEGT. V was shortened by 8 bases and J by 6 bases, with 14 bases between the two germline ends. The CDR3 length is 13 residues. The CDR3 loop reads CASGQGLGQPQHF. The CDR3 DNA is TGTGCCAGCGGGCAGGGGCTTGGTCAGCCCCAGCATTTT.

In this sample, this clonotype turned up a few times. This chain connects TRBV11-2 to TRBJ2-3, with a weak D call TRBD2 (5 bases). The V gene lost 0 bases and the J gene lost 0 bases, with 10 bases spanning the gap. This CDR3 spans 16 amino acids. In germline, CDR1 is SGHAT, CDR2 FQNNGV. The DNA of the CDR3 is TGTGCCAGCAGCTTAGATAGTCGGGGTAGCACAGATACGCAGTATTTT. This sequence encodes CASSLDSRGSTDTQYF. Looking up the rest from reference TRBV11-2 and TRBJ2-3 gives the full variable domain: EAGVAQSPRYKIIEKRQSVAFWCNPISGHATLYWYQQILGQGPKLLIQFQNNGVVDDSQLPKDRFSAERLKGVDSTLKIQPAKLEDSAVYLCASSLDSRGSTDTQYFGPGTRLTVL.

The chain uses TRBV5-1 and TRBJ2-1; TRBD2 agrees at 8 bases. V gave up 5 bases and J gave up 4 bases; unmatched junction bases: 8. Germline loops: CDR1 SGHRS, CDR2 YFSETQ. The CDR3 loop spans 15 amino acids. The CDR3 protein is CASSSGTSVYNEQFF. The DNA for the CDR3 is TGCGCCAGCAGTTCCGGGACTAGTGTGTACAATGAGCAGTTCTTC.

This clonotype was seen a few times. V is TRBV5-1 and J is TRBJ1-2; no reliable D call. CDR1 and CDR2 (germline): SGHRS, YFSETQ. V lost 4 bases and J lost 8, with 18 bases in between. This CDR3 has 14 residues. The CDR3 spells CASSPSAGLRGYTF. The DNA for the CDR3 is TGCGCCAGCAGCCCCTCGGCCGGTCTGAGGGGCTACACCTTC.

V gene TRBV5-1 combines with J gene TRBJ2-3; D is uncertain. The V gene lost 4 bases and the J gene lost 2 bases, with 14 bases spanning the gap. Germline lookup yields CDR1 SGHRS and CDR2 YFSETQ. This CDR3 is 15 amino acids long. Here the CDR3 reads CASSSWVQSTDTQYF. CDR3 nucleotide sequence: TGCGCCAGCAGCAGCTGGGTTCAGTCCACAGATACGCAGTATTTT.

This clonotype was counted ten times or more. The V and J genes are TRBV5-1 and TRBJ2-6; 8 nucleotides match TRBD1. Germline CDR1 reads SGHRS; CDR2 reads YFSETQ. The CDR3 contains 16 residues. The V and J ends lost 4 bases and 2 bases, in that order; junction bases with no gene match: 5. CDR3 sequence: CASSTTGDAGANVLTF. In DNA form, the CDR3 reads TGCGCCAGCAGCACGACAGGGGATGCTGGGGCCAACGTCCTGACTTTC.

This chain links TRBV23-1 with TRBJ2-1; D not resolved. TRBV23-1 is an open reading frame whose function is uncertain. V lost 0 bases and J 5 bases, leaving 8 bases between the germline ends. The CDR3 runs to 14 residues. The CDR3 nucleotides read TGCGCCAGCAGTCAATCGGGCAGAGACAATGAGCAGTTCTTC. Amino acid sequence: CASSQSGRDNEQFF.